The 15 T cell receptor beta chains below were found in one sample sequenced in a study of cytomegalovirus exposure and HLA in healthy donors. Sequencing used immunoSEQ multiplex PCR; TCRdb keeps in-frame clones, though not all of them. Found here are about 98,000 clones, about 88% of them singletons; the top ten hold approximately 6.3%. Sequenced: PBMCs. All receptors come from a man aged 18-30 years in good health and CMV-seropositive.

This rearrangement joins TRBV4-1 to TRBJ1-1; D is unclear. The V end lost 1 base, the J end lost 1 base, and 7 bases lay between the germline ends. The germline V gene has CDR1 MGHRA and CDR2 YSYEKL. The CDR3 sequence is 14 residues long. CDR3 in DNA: TGCGCCAGCAGCCAAGTCGCAGGGAACACTGAAGCTTTCTTT. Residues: CASSQVAGNTEAFF.

This chain's CDR3 is CASSSLYEQYF. CDR3 sequence (DNA): TGTGCCAGCAGTTCCTTGTACGAGCAGTACTTC. V and J are TRBV6-5 and TRBJ2-5; no reliable D call. The closer fit of TRBJ2-7 to the DNA end suggests the J call may be wrong. Germline CDR1 and CDR2: MNHEY and SVGAGI. This CDR3 contains 11 residues.

In DNA, the CDR3 is TGTGCCAGCAGTTTATCGGGACAGGGGCTAAGCGGGGAGCTGTTTTTT. Its protein is CASSLSGQGLSGELFF. The chain combines TRBV27 with TRBJ2-2, with TRBD1 matching over 10 bases. Germline V lookup: CDR1 MNHEY, CDR2 SMNVEV (reference sequence). The CDR3 covers 16 residues. Trimming cost V 0 bases and J 7 bases; bases outside gene matches: 5.

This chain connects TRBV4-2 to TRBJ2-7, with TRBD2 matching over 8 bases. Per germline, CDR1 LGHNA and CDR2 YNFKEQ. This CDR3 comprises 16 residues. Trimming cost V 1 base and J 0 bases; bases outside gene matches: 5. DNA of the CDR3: TGTGCCAGCAGCCAAGGAAGCGGGAGCCTCTCCTACGAGCAGTACTTC. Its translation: CASSQGSGSLSYEQYF.

The CDR3 sequence: CAISGRQQETQYF. Here the CDR3 DNA reads TGTGCCATCAGTGGGAGACAGCAAGAGACCCAGTACTTC. The chain uses TRBV10-3 and TRBJ2-5; D might be TRBD1 (5 bases). The germline V gene encodes CDR1 ENHRY and CDR2 SYGVKD. The CDR3 is made up of 13 amino acids. The V gene lost 4 bases and the J gene lost 2 bases, with 8 bases spanning the gap.

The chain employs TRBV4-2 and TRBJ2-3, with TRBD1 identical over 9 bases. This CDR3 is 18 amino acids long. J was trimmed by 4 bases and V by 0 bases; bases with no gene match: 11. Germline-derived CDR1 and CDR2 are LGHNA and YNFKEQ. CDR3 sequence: CASSQELPQQGAADTQYF. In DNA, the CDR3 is TGTGCCAGCAGCCAAGAATTGCCGCAACAGGGGGCGGCAGATACGCAGTATTTT.

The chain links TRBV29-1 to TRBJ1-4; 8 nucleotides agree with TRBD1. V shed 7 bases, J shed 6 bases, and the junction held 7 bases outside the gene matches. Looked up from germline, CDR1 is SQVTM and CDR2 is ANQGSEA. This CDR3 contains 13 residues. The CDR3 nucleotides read TGCAGCGGCGGACAGGGTCGGGATGAAAAACTGTTTTTT. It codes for CSGGQGRDEKLFF.

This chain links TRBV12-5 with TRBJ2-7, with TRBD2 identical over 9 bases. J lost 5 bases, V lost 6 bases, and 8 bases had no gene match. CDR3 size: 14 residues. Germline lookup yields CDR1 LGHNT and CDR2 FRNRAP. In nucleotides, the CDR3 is TGTGCTAGTGGCCGTAGCGGGAGTCCGAACGAGCAGTACTTC. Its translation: CASGRSGSPNEQYF.

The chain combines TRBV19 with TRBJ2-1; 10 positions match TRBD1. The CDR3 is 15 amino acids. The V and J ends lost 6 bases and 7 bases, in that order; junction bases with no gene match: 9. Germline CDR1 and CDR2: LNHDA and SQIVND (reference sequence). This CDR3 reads CASSRDRGFPNEQFF. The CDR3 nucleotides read TGTGCCAGTAGCCGGGACAGGGGCTTCCCGAATGAGCAGTTCTTC.

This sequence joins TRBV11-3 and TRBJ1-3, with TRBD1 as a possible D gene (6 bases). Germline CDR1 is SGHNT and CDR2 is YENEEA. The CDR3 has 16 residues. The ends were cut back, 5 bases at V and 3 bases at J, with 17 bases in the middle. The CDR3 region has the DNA TGTGCCAGCAGCCTAAGGACAGACCCAAGTGGAAACACCATATATTTT. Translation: CASSLRTDPSGNTIYF. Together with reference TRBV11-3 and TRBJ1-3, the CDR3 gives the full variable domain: EAGVVQSPRYKIIEKKQPVAFWCNPISGHNTLYWYLQNLGQGPELLIRYENEEAVDDSQLPKDRFSAERLKGVDSTLKIQPAELGDSAVYLCASSLRTDPSGNTIYFGEGSWLTVV.

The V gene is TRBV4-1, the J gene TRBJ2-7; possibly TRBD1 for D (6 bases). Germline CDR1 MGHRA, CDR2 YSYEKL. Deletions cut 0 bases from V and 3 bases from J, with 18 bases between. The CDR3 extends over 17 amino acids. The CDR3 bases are TGCGCCAGCAGCCAAGATCCCCGCCGTGGGGGCCGCTACGAGCAGTACTTC. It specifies CASSQDPRRGGRYEQYF.

CDR3: CASSLGGRPYNEQFF. In nucleotides, the CDR3 is TGTGCCAGCAGCTTGGGCGGGAGGCCGTACAATGAGCAGTTCTTC. The chain recombines TRBV13 with TRBJ2-1; TRBD2 agrees at 8 bases. The CDR3 runs 15 residues. Germline loops: CDR1 PRHDT, CDR2 FYEKMQ (reference sequence). V lost 3 bases and J lost 4; bases outside the gene matches: 5. The whole variable domain, remainder taken from reference TRBV13 and TRBJ2-1, is AAGVIQSPRHLIKEKRETATLKCYPIPRHDTVYWYQQGPGQDPQFLISFYEKMQSDKGSIPDRFSAQQFSDYHSELNMSSLELGDSALYFCASSLGGRPYNEQFFGPGTRLTVL.

The CDR3 loop reads CASSFTWRVATTEAFF. The CDR3 DNA is TGCGCCAGCAGCTTCACATGGAGGGTAGCTACCACTGAAGCTTTCTTT. This sequence joins TRBV5-1 and TRBJ1-1; D is unclear. In germline, CDR1 is SGHRS, CDR2 YFSETQ. This CDR3 is built from 16 residues. The V end lost 2 bases, the J end lost 4 bases, and 18 bases lay between the germline ends.

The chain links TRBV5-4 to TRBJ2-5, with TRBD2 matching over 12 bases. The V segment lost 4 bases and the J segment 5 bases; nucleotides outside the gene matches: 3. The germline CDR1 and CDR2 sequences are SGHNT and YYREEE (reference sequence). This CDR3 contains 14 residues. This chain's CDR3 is CASSTTSGGETQYF. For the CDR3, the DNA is TGTGCCAGCAGCACGACTAGCGGGGGTGAGACCCAGTACTTC.

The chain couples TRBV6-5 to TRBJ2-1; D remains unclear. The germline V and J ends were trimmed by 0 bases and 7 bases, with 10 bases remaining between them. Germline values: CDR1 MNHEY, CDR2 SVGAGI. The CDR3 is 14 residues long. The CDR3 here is CASSYSPPMNEQFF. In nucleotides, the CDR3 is TGTGCCAGCAGTTACTCCCCCCCCATGAATGAGCAGTTCTTC.